The 8 T cell receptor beta chains listed next were all sequenced from one sample in a study of shared clonotypes between healthy human individuals (dated by TCRdb to 2018 to 2020). Libraries were prepared through the immunoSEQ multiplex PCR assay. TCRdb mirrors the immuneACCESS table, restricted to in-frame sequences. Some clones are absent from its copies; in checked studies, under half trace to an unresolved V gene, and the reason for the others is unknown. For this sample there are about 490,000 clones; approximately 79% appear just once. The ten largest clones capture approximately 12% of the sample. Specimen: PBMCs. The receptors derive from a woman in her thirties or forties in good health. Some clones in this sample may be carry-over from other donors' samples.

The chain recombines TRBV5-1 with TRBJ2-5; D not certain. The CDR3 loop spans 14 amino acids. Germline loops: CDR1 SGHRS, CDR2 YFSETQ. The V and J ends lost 4 bases and 7 bases respectively, with 17 bases between them. The CDR3 DNA reads as TGCGCCAGCAGCGTCAGCGACTTGAGTGGGACCCAGTACTTC. This encodes CASSVSDLSGTQYF.

Regarding this clone: Given a far larger clone just one base away, this is likely a sequencing read error. V and J are TRBV28 and TRBJ2-7; D not certain. The CDR3 extends over 11 amino acids. CDR1 is MDHEN, CDR2 SYDVKM, per germline. Trimming removed 3 bases from V and 3 bases from J, with 3 bases in between. The CDR3 nucleotides are TGTGCCAGCAGTTTCTACTACGAGCAGTACTTC. It translates to CASSFYYEQYF.

The CDR3 bases are TGTGCCAGCAGCTTGGTGGACAGGGATAATTTCGAGCAGTACTTC. It yields the protein CASSLVDRDNFEQYF. This chain connects TRBV5-6 to TRBJ2-7, with 8 bases matching TRBD1. J lost 6 bases, V lost 0 bases, and 8 bases had no gene match. The CDR3 runs to 15 residues. CDR1 and CDR2 from the germline V gene are SGHDT and YYEEEE.

The chain combines TRBV11-2 with TRBJ2-7; TRBD2 matches 13 bases. Per the germline V gene, CDR1 is SGHAT and CDR2 is FQNNGV. The J segment lost 3 bases and the V segment lost 4 bases, leaving 3 bases of the junction unmatched. CDR3 length: 15 amino acids. The CDR3 DNA is TGTGCCAGCAGCTGGACTAGCGGGGGAAACTACGAGCAGTACTTC. Protein: CASSWTSGGNYEQYF.

This chain links TRBV5-4 with TRBJ2-3, with 9 bases aligning to TRBD2. Germline values: CDR1 SGHNT, CDR2 YYREEE (reference sequence). This CDR3 has 16 amino acids. With V trimmed by 4 bases and J by 2 bases, 8 bases remained unmatched. The CDR3 region has the DNA TGTGCCAGCAGCGACGGACTAGCGCGATCCACAGATACGCAGTATTTT. Protein product: CASSDGLARSTDTQYF.

A remark on this clone: This same CDR3 is encoded by further DNA sequences in the sample. The chain recombines TRBV7-9 with TRBJ2-7, with no clear D. V lost 1 base, J lost 7 bases, and 8 bases lay in between. This CDR3 comprises 12 residues. In germline, CDR1 is SEHNR, CDR2 FQNEAQ (reference sequence). The CDR3 loop is CASSLGPQEQYF. CDR3 in DNA: TGTGCCAGCAGCTTAGGCCCCCAGGAGCAGTACTTC.

This chain connects TRBV19 to TRBJ1-1, with D uncertain. Trimming removed 3 bases from V and 0 bases from J, with 17 bases in between. The CDR3 has 17 amino acids. Germline V gene sequence: CDR1 LNHDA, CDR2 SQIVND (reference sequence). DNA of the CDR3: TGTGCCAGTAGTATTGGCCGTGGCAGGTTCATGAACACTGAAGCTTTCTTT. This sequence encodes CASSIGRGRFMNTEAFF.

The chain carries TRBV10-2 and TRBJ2-2; D may be TRBD1 (5 bases). Germline assignment: CDR1 WSHSY and CDR2 SAAADI. The CDR3 covers 13 residues. The V gene lost 4 bases and the J gene lost 8 bases, with 11 bases spanning the gap. CDR3 in amino acids: CASSATRVGELFF. Written as DNA, the CDR3 is TGCGCCAGCAGTGCGACCAGGGTAGGGGAGCTGTTTTTT.